This is a list of T cell receptor beta chains from one sample in a study of T cell repertoires in cytomegalovirus infection. TCRdb processed the reads anew with MiXCR; each CDR3 protein has one entry. Altogether under 350,000 distinct CDR3 sequences are present, roughly a tenth being singletons, with the ten largest covering less than 3%. The sample was PBMCs. Source of these receptors: a human donor in good health (CMV status not recorded). Some clones in this sample may be carry-over from other donors' samples. CDR3s leave out the opening cysteine and the closing phenylalanine or tryptophan. The order of the fields is J gene, V gene, clone size, CDR3 protein. Clone size is given for some rows only: seen once, a few or many times, or a class if the clone is expanded.

>TRBJ2-2|TRBV2|few
ASSPGAGRTGELF
>TRBJ1-1|TRBV14|NA
ASTQTGTTEAF
>TRBJ2-7|TRBV5-1|NA
ASSFSGPTYEQY
>TRBJ2-3|TRBV12-3/TRBV12-4|many
ASSPKKGTDTQY
>TRBJ1-3|TRBV2|many
ASSEALTLAGNTIY
>TRBJ2-5|TRBV11-3|few
ASSLGLGGAETQY
>TRBJ2-3|TRBV7-2|many
ASSFYGGPGTDTQY
>TRBJ1-1|TRBV28|many
ASSLRDRAFNTEAF
>TRBJ2-5|TRBV7-9|many
ASSPPQAETQY
>TRBJ1-1|TRBV4-2|many
ASSRTGVEGRAF
>TRBJ1-2|TRBV7-2|many
ASSFSMGQGAITNYGYT
>TRBJ2-5|TRBV19|NA
ASSLGYEETQY
>TRBJ2-3|TRBV6-1|few
ASTPRRGTSGGRDTQY
>TRBJ2-3|TRBV20-1|few
SGERPSGGSTDTQY
>TRBJ2-1|TRBV6-6|many
ASSPEGRPYNEQF
>TRBJ2-3|TRBV20-1|NA
SAERTGTDTQY
>TRBJ2-3|TRBV7-9|many
ASSSTGGSSTDTQY
>TRBJ1-2|TRBV28|many
ASDRDSPNYGYT
>TRBJ2-3|TRBV20-1|many
SAREGGTDTQY
>TRBJ2-2|TRBV20-1|many
SAIQVLNTGELF
>TRBJ2-3|TRBV29-1|NA
SLSGGRSTDTQY
>TRBJ1-1|TRBV12-3/TRBV12-4|many
ASTKGARTEAF
>TRBJ2-1|TRBV25-1|many
ASSARDRGEQF
>TRBJ2-3|TRBV9|few
ASSPRTRVADTQY
>TRBJ1-2|TRBV19|many
ASSGARFLHGYT
>TRBJ2-3|TRBV7-8|many
AIRGGFTDTQY
>TRBJ1-6|TRBV7-9|many
ASSIERNSPLH
>TRBJ2-2|TRBV19|NA
ASSTRDQTGELF
>TRBJ1-1|TRBV7-6|many
ASSLEKGRAF
>TRBJ1-1|TRBV20-1|few
SARPGTGRMNTEAF
>TRBJ1-2|TRBV12-3/TRBV12-4|many
ASSEQGNYGYT
>TRBJ1-1|TRBV7-9|many
ASSLSARTEAF
>TRBJ2-3|TRBV2|many
ASMGRGYTQY
>TRBJ2-6|TRBV5-1|many
ASSKNSGANVLT
>TRBJ2-5|TRBV7-2|many
ASSLRDRDWETQY